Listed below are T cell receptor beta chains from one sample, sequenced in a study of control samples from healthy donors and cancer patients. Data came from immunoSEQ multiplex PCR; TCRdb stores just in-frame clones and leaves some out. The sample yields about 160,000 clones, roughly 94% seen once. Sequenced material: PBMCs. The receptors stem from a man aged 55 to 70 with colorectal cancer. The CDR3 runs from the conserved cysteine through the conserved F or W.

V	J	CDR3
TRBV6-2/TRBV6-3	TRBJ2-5	CASSYPGRGGQETQYF
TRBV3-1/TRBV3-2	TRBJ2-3	CASSPWGGATDTQYF
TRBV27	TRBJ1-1	CASSLAGFTEAFF
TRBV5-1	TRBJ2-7	CASSSGTRGVVGGYEQYF
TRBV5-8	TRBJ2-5	CASSLLGQGQETQYF
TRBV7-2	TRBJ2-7	CASSAGTGGYEQYF
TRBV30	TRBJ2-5	CAWSYTGVETQYF
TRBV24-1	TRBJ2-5	CATSDLLGETQYF
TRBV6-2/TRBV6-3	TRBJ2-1	CASSGLAKGLEQFF
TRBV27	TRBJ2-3	CASSQFLAGGPFEPDTQYF
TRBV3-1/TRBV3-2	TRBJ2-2	CASSLTGTGSTGELFF
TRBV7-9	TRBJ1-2	CASSSRMTEPYGYTF
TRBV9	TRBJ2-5	CASSSQGEETQYF
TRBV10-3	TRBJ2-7	CAIRSDRGSYEQYF